The sequence of this T cell receptor beta chain was determined in a study of T-cell reconstitution after alpha-beta-depleted transplantation in children. This clonotype was seen many times. The V gene end was trimmed by 4 bases and the J gene end by 7 bases; junction bases not matched to a gene: 9. The CDR3 spans 15 residues. The germline CDR1 and CDR2 sequences are LGHDT and YNNKEL (reference sequence). Molecular barcoding with unique molecular identifiers was used for the TCRbeta library. MiXCR, applied by TCRdb to the PCR reads, yields one record per CDR3 protein. Among hundreds of thousands of distinct CDR3 sequences, roughly 8.2% were seen once, and the ten largest hold less than 8%.

V usage is TRBV3-1 and J usage is TRBJ2-1; 8 bases map to TRBD2. The material was PBMCs, mostly from graft donor cells, obtained 180 days after TCRalphabeta/CD19-depleted stem cell transplant. The TCR sequence derives from a male patient between 10 and 17 years old who had a stem cell transplant for acute lymphoblastic leukemia, so the T cells may come from the graft donor. The DNA for the CDR3 is TGTGCCAGCAGCCTCGGACTAGCAGCAGTTAATGAGCAGTTCTTC. Residues: CASSLGLAAVNEQFF.